This T cell receptor beta chain was captured in a study of control samples from healthy donors and cancer patients. Assay used: immunoSEQ multiplex PCR; TCRdb lists only in-frame clones, some missing. The table has 120,000 to 150,000 clones, approximately 91% seen once. Germline CDR1 SGHDT, CDR2 YYEEEE. The CDR3 consists of 14 residues. J lost 2 bases, V lost 4 bases, and 4 bases had no gene match. V and J are TRBV5-6 and TRBJ2-5; 8 bases are a match to TRBD1. The sequence was obtained from a man aged 25-45 years in good health. The sequenced material came from blood. CDR3 DNA sequence: TGTGCCAGCAGCCGAAGGGACAGGCAAGAGACCCAGTACTTC. It yields the protein CASSRRDRQETQYF.